This TCR beta chain was identified in a study of T-cell memory formation after mild COVID-19 (dated by TCRdb to the early 2020s). Turning to the overall study: TCR sequence clusters from the two donors were largely donor specific. T-cell clones expanding and contracting after mild COVID-19 in a couple of donors were tracked by longitudinal TCRalpha and TCRbeta repertoire sequencing. The cohort was made up of two young adult volunteers, one female and one male, who were previously healthy.

The instrument was an Illumina NovaSeq 6000. TCRalpha and TCRbeta cDNA libraries were built by 5'RACE with constant-segment primers, adding sample barcodes and unique molecular identifiers. Trizol reagent was used to extract RNA from every sample. The libraries were amplified in two PCR steps, and the second step added a second sample barcode and Illumina TruSeq adapters. Libraries were sequenced on an Illumina NovaSeq with 2 x 150 bp paired-end reads. The authors' analysis ran thus. The reads were demultiplexed and collapsed into UMI-guided consensus sequences using migec v1.2.7. Using mixcr v2.1.11, the UMI consensuses were aligned to TRA and TRB V and J templates and assembled into clonotypes. A clonotype was counted as expanded or contracted only if both edgeR and NoisET called the change significant, with noise models trained on biological replicates. edgeR calls used a false discovery rate-adjusted p below 0.01 and a log2 fold-change threshold of 1. As an exploratory analysis of dynamics, PCA with hierarchical clustering was applied to max-normalized trajectories of the 1000 most abundant clonotypes. Each responding clone was given a CD4 or CD8 phenotype based on the CD4+ and CD8+ repertoires, which had been sequenced separately. TCRdb handled the public reads itself, with Q25 trimming in fastp and clone calling in MiXCR, and kept productive beta chains. Each entry is one CDR3 protein sequence, shown with its most common DNA and genes. TCRdb, not the authors, supplied the V and J calls. The sample yields approximately 210,000 distinct CDR3 sequences; 18% were counted once. Roughly 2.3% of the sample rests with the top ten.

What the research found in general, with its limitations: The detection of some responding clones in pre-infection memory suggests that pre-existing cross-reactive memory T cells joined the SARS-CoV-2 response. From day 15 to 85, contracting clones showed balanced CD4/CD8 phenotypes, whereas a second wave of clones that expanded from day 15 to 37 leaned towards CD4+. Whether the second-wave clones peaking on day 37 were SARS-CoV-2 specific was not confirmed. Contracting CD4+ clones were located mainly in the CM and EM memory subsets, whereas CD8+ clones were found to be enriched in EMRA. Only two mild cases were covered by the study, and larger cohorts that include severe cases with pre-infection samples were considered necessary.

This clonotype was counted at least ten times. The antigen this receptor binds is unknown. No base qualities exist here, and no much larger clone lies one base off it. PBMCs were isolated by Ficoll-Paque density gradient centrifugation. Including the terminal cysteine and phenylalanine, the CDR3 comprises 14 residues. Only CDR3 DNA is held: 42 bases, read in frame from base 1. The germline V gene sets CDR1 to SGHRS and CDR2 to YFSETQ. V ends up 4 bases short and J 4 bases short, with an unmatched junction base count of 6. Sequencing was performed on PBMCs or a T cell subset sorted from them (not recorded which). The TCR sequence derives from an adult woman who had mild COVID-19 (a few samples of this study predate the infection). The sample titles of this study are shuffled in the database, so cell type and time point are left out; the donor was told from shared clones. The rearrangement joined TRBV5-1 to TRBJ2-3, and 7 junction bases match TRBD1. The CDR3 loop reads CASSGDSQADTQYF. The DNA is as follows: TGCGCCAGCAGCGGGGACAGCCAGGCAGATACGCAGTATTTT.